A single sample gave rise to the 25 T cell receptor beta chains below, sequenced in a study of blood T cell repertoires in COVID-19. Sequencing was performed with immunoSEQ multiplex PCR; in TCRdb, only in-frame clones are kept and a portion is missing. Of about 280,000 clones detected, roughly 85% appear once; the ten largest clones hold 2% to 3%. Sequenced: PBMCs or T cells enriched from blood (not recorded which). The receptors come from a woman in her fifties or sixties who had recovered from COVID-19.

The genes are TRBV2 and TRBJ2-2, with 9 bases aligning to TRBD2. Germline CDR1 and CDR2: SNHLY and FYNNEI. The CDR3 has 17 amino acids. With 7 bases clipped from V and 6 bases from J, the junction kept 15 bases outside the gene matches. The CDR3 is CASIPTGTSRFSGELFF. Here the CDR3 DNA reads TGTGCCAGCATCCCCACCGGGACTAGCCGCTTTTCCGGGGAGCTGTTTTTT.

This clone was observed a few times. The genes are TRBV28 and TRBJ2-1; 11 bases fit TRBD1. The junction had 18 bases not matched to a gene; V was cut back by 6 bases and J by 8 bases. This CDR3 spans 18 amino acids. Per the germline V gene, CDR1 is MDHEN and CDR2 is SYDVKM. The CDR3 protein is CASRPRPGTGGRRDEQFF. The CDR3 DNA follows: TGTGCCAGCAGGCCGCGACCCGGGACAGGGGGTAGGAGAGATGAGCAGTTCTTC. Together with reference TRBV28 and TRBJ2-1, the CDR3 gives the full variable domain: DVKVTQSSRYLVKRTGEKVFLECVQDMDHENMFWYRQDPGLGLRLIYFSYDVKMKEKGDIPEGYSVSREKKERFSLILESASTNQTSMYLCASRPRPGTGGRRDEQFFGPGTRLTVL.

This clone was counted between two and nine times. The chain uses TRBV15 and TRBJ1-2; 8 bases agree with TRBD1. The V and J ends lost 2 bases and 3 bases, in that order; junction bases with no gene match: 8. CDR1 and CDR2 (germline): LNHNV, YYDKDF (reference sequence). The CDR3 covers 16 residues. The CDR3 loop reads CATSRHPHRGYYGYTF. The DNA of the CDR3 is TGTGCCACCAGCAGACACCCACACAGGGGGTACTATGGCTACACCTTC. The full variable domain, completed using reference TRBV15 and TRBJ1-2, is DAMVIQNPRYQVTQFGKPVTLSCSQTLNHNVMYWYQQKSSQAPKLLFHYYDKDFNNEADTPDNFQSRRPNTSFCFLDIRSPGLGDTAMYLCATSRHPHRGYYGYTFGSGTRLTVV.

V gene TRBV19 combines with J gene TRBJ2-5; 11 bases fit TRBD1. V lost 3 bases to trimming and J lost 1 base; unmatched junction nucleotides: 4. The CDR3 contains 16 residues. Per germline, CDR1 LNHDA and CDR2 SQIVND (reference sequence). The CDR3 sequence is CASSMGQGGTQETQYF. CDR3 nucleotides: TGTGCCAGTAGTATGGGACAGGGGGGAACCCAAGAGACCCAGTACTTC.

The J gene is TRBJ1-5, the V gene TRBV19; D gene ambiguous. There are 14 residues in the CDR3. V lost 5 bases, J lost 0 bases, and 8 bases lay in between. Per germline, CDR1 LNHDA and CDR2 SQIVND (reference sequence). CDR3 nucleotides: TGTGCCAGTAGTCAGACTTCTAGCAATCAGCCCCAGCATTTT. Translated: CASSQTSSNQPQHF.

This chain connects TRBV18 to TRBJ1-1, with D possibly matching TRBD1 (6 bases). The CDR3 runs to 17 residues. CDR1 is KGHSH and CDR2 is LQKENI in the germline V gene. V was shortened by 0 bases and J by 3 bases, with 17 bases between the two germline ends. CDR3 protein: CASSPPRFMGADTEAFF. The DNA of the CDR3 is TGTGCCAGCTCACCACCCCGATTCATGGGGGCAGACACTGAAGCTTTCTTT.

The CDR3 bases are TGTGCCAGCAGCTTAGTCATAGCCACTGAAGCTTTCTTT. This gives the protein CASSLVIATEAFF. The rearrangement joins TRBV11-2 to TRBJ1-1; no firm D call. In germline, CDR1 is SGHAT, CDR2 FQNNGV. CDR3 length equals 13 residues. The ends were cut back, 1 base at V and 4 bases at J, with 7 bases in the middle.

Of note for this clone: Germline is not matched at one junction end, which may reflect a read error. CDR3 region: CASSLAQGLSYEQYF. As DNA, the CDR3 is TGTGCCAGCAGCCTAGCGCAGGGCCTCTCCTACGAGCAGTACTTC. This sequence joins TRBV7-8 and TRBJ2-7; D is possibly TRBD2 (6 bases). CDR1 and CDR2 from the germline V gene are SGHVS and FQNEAQ. CDR3 length equals 15 residues.

V gene TRBV7-8 combines with J gene TRBJ1-3; the D gene is possibly TRBD1 (6 bases). This CDR3 spans 19 amino acids. The V end was cut by 5 bases, the J end by 1 base, with 24 bases between. In germline, CDR1 is SGHVS, CDR2 FQNEAQ. The CDR3 spells CASSPIPLDSAISGNTIYF. DNA for the CDR3: TGTGCCAGCAGCCCAATTCCTTTGGACAGCGCAATATCTGGAAACACCATATATTTT. The full variable domain, rest sourced from reference TRBV7-8 and TRBJ1-3, is GAGVSQSPRYKVAKRGQDVALRCDPISGHVSLFWYQQALGQGPEFLTYFQNEAQLDKSGLPSDRFFAERPEGSVSTLKIQRTQQEDSAVYLCASSPIPLDSAISGNTIYFGEGSWLTVV.

The rearrangement uses TRBV28 and TRBJ1-3; 10 bases fit TRBD1. This CDR3 contains 16 residues. Germline-derived CDR1 and CDR2 are MDHEN and SYDVKM. Trimming cost V 4 bases and J 0 bases; bases outside gene matches: 3. CDR3 sequence reads: CASSSGTGVSGNTIYF. The DNA for the CDR3 is TGTGCCAGCAGTTCGGGGACAGGGGTCTCTGGAAACACCATATATTTT. Looking up the rest from reference TRBV28 and TRBJ1-3 gives the full variable domain: DVKVTQSSRYLVKRTGEKVFLECVQDMDHENMFWYRQDPGLGLRLIYFSYDVKMKEKGDIPEGYSVSREKKERFSLILESASTNQTSMYLCASSSGTGVSGNTIYFGEGSWLTVV.

This clone was observed a handful of times. The chain's CDR3 is CASSPLRNTEAFF. CDR3 coding DNA: TGTGCCAGCAGTCCCCTTAGGAACACTGAAGCTTTCTTT. The chain couples TRBV12-3 or TRBV12-4 to TRBJ1-1; D gene uncertain. CDR3 length equals 13 residues. V was cut by 5 bases and J by 1 base, with 8 bases left in between.

J is TRBJ2-7 and V is TRBV10-2, with 7 bases that match TRBD1. CDR1 is WSHSY and CDR2 is SAAADI in the germline V gene. After removal of 1 base from V and 4 bases from J, the junction contained 10 bases not matched to a gene. The CDR3 totals 16 residues. CDR3 loop: CASSELTGTEWYEQYF. DNA of the CDR3: TGCGCCAGCAGTGAGTTAACCGGGACAGAGTGGTACGAGCAGTACTTC.

The V call is TRBV7-7, the J call TRBJ2-2, with TRBD1 as a possible D gene (5 bases). Looked up from germline, CDR1 is SSHAT and CDR2 is FNYEAQ (reference sequence). The CDR3 contains 16 residues. V was cut by 3 bases and J by 0 bases, with 11 bases left in between. The CDR3 here is CASSLSQGANTGELFF. The CDR3 DNA reads TGTGCCAGCAGCTTGTCTCAGGGCGCGAACACCGGGGAGCTGTTTTTT.

The V call is TRBV6-2 or TRBV6-3, the J call TRBJ2-1; D perhaps matches TRBD2 (6 bases). CDR1 and CDR2 from the germline V gene are MNHEY and SVGEGT. The CDR3 contains 14 residues. The germline V and J ends were trimmed by 5 bases and 6 bases, with 14 bases remaining between them. CDR3 bases: TGTGCCAGCAGTCCCGGGGAGGAGGGCAATGAGCAGTTCTTC. As protein: CASSPGEEGNEQFF.

The CDR3 bases are TGTGCCAGCAGCTTGCAGGGGATAAAGTATGGCTACACCTTC. As protein: CASSLQGIKYGYTF. V and J are TRBV5-4 and TRBJ1-2; D possibly corresponds to TRBD1 (6 bases). The CDR3 consists of 14 residues. Germline values: CDR1 SGHNT, CDR2 YYREEE (reference sequence). Trimming pared 1 base from V and 5 bases from J, leaving 12 bases between.

The V call is TRBV6-5, the J call TRBJ1-2; 7 positions agree with TRBD1. CDR1 and CDR2 from the germline V gene are MNHEY and SVGAGI. This CDR3 has 15 residues. Trimming at V came to 8 bases and at J to 4 bases, leaving 13 bases not matched to a gene. For the CDR3, the DNA is TGTGCCAGCGGGCGGACAGGCCGCGCTGGCTATGGCTACACCTTC. Amino acid sequence: CASGRTGRAGYGYTF.

V and J are TRBV6-2 or TRBV6-3 and TRBJ1-1; D is perhaps TRBD1 (5 bases). This CDR3 has 12 residues. Germline CDR1 and CDR2: MNHEY and SVGEGT. V shed 0 bases and J shed 11 bases, with 10 bases lying between them. CDR3 loop: CASSYSQGAAFF. The CDR3 DNA follows: TGTGCCAGCAGTTACTCGCAGGGTGCGGCTTTCTTT.

The chain couples TRBV7-9 to TRBJ1-1; D remains ambiguous. This CDR3 has 14 residues. V was clipped by 2 bases and J by 5 bases, with 12 bases between them. Per germline, CDR1 SEHNR and CDR2 FQNEAQ (reference sequence). CDR3: CASSLLGERTEAFF. The CDR3 DNA sequence: TGTGCCAGCAGCTTACTAGGAGAAAGGACTGAAGCTTTCTTT. Full variable domain (remainder filled in from reference TRBV7-9 and TRBJ1-1): DTGVSQNPRHKITKRGQNVTFRCDPISEHNRLYWYRQTLGQGPEFLTYFQNEAQLEKSRLLSDRFSAERPKGSFSTLEIQRTEQGDSAMYLCASSLLGERTEAFFGQGTRLTVV.

This CDR3 reads CASSLNLGQGNEQFF. In DNA, the CDR3 is TGTGCCAGCAGCTTAAACTTGGGACAGGGCAATGAGCAGTTCTTC. This chain uses TRBV7-3 with TRBJ2-1; 9 bases are shared with TRBD1. Germline V gene sequence: CDR1 SGHTA, CDR2 FQGTGA. The CDR3 is 15 amino acids. Losses at the gene ends were 1 base for V and 6 bases for J; bases not matched to a gene: 4.

The chain has TRBV28 and TRBJ1-4; tentative D call: TRBD1 (5 bases). This CDR3 has 15 residues. With 2 bases removed from V and 8 bases from J, the gap between germline ends came to 15 bases. The germline V gene encodes CDR1 MDHEN and CDR2 SYDVKM. The CDR3 DNA reads as TGTGCCAGCAGTTTACCTGACGGGGGAGGGGAAAAACTGTTTTTT. Its protein product is CASSLPDGGGEKLFF.

Only a few counts were recorded for this clone. This rearrangement joins TRBV27 to TRBJ2-1, with a weak D call TRBD1 (6 bases). The CDR3 consists of 12 residues. V was trimmed by 2 bases and J by 12 bases, leaving 11 bases between them. Germline loops: CDR1 MNHEY, CDR2 SMNVEV (reference sequence). CDR3 in amino acids: CASSLQGKGQFF. CDR3 nucleotides: TGTGCCAGCAGTTTACAGGGGAAAGGGCAGTTCTTC.

This chain connects TRBV6-6 to TRBJ1-4; 9 bases line up with TRBD1. V dropped 6 bases and J dropped 5; count of bases not matched to a gene: 7. The V gene's germline CDR1 is MNHNY and CDR2 SVGAGI (reference sequence). The CDR3 is 15 amino acids. In DNA form, the CDR3 reads TGTGCCAGCAGCCTGGGACAGGGTATAAATGAAAAACTGTTTTTT. Encoded protein: CASSLGQGINEKLFF.

This chain uses TRBV27 with TRBJ2-7; 9 nucleotides align to TRBD1. The CDR3 runs 15 residues. Germline V gene sequence: CDR1 MNHEY, CDR2 SMNVEV (reference sequence). Trimming cost V 10 bases and J 5 bases; bases outside gene matches: 15. The chain's CDR3 is CANRHVQGARNEQYF. The CDR3 DNA reads TGTGCCAACCGCCACGTACAGGGGGCGCGGAACGAGCAGTACTTC.

This chain links TRBV29-1 with TRBJ2-1; 7 bases match TRBD1. Germline values: CDR1 SQVTM, CDR2 ANQGSEA. The CDR3 extends over 12 amino acids. V was clipped by 6 bases and J by 7 bases; unmatched bases: 6. CDR3 protein: CSVPGQLNEQFF. For the CDR3, the DNA is TGCAGCGTGCCGGGACAGCTAAATGAGCAGTTCTTC.

This clone came up many times. J is TRBJ1-2 and V is TRBV29-1, with D perhaps TRBD1 (6 bases). Germline CDR1 and CDR2: SQVTM and ANQGSEA. The CDR3 spans 12 residues. Trimming took off 5 bases at V and 4 bases at J, with 11 bases between the two ends. The CDR3 spells CSVWYRVYGYTF. DNA for the CDR3: TGCAGCGTTTGGTACAGGGTCTATGGCTACACCTTC.